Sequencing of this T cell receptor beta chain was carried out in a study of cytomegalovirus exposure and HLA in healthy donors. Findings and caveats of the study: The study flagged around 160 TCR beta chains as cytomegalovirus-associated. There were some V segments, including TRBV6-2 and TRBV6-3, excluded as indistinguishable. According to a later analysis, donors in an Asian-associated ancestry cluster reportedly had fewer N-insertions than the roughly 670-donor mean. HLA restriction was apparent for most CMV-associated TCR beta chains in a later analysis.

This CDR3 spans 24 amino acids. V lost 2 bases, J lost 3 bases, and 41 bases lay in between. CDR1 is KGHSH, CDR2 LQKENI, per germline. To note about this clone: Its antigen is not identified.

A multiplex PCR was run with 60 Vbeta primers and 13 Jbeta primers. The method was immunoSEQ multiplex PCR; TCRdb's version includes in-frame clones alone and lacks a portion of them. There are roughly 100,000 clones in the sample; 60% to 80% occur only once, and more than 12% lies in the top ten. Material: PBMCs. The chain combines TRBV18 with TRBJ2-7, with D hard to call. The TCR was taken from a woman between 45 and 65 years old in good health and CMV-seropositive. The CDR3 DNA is TGTGCCAGCTCACCATGGATCCACAAGGATGGGCGAGTAGTTGAGCAAAAACAAGACTACGAGCAGTACTTC. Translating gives CASSPWIHKDGRVVEQKQDYEQYF. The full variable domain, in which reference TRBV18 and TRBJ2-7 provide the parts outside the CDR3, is NAGVMQNPRHLVRRRGQEARLRCSPMKGHSHVYWYRQLPEEGLKFMVYLQKENIIDESGMPKERFSAEFPKEGPSILRIQQVVRGDSAAYFCASSPWIHKDGRVVEQKQDYEQYFGPGTRLTVT.